This TCR beta chain is from a study of T-cell memory formation after mild COVID-19. The study's findings and limits: For contracting clones, CD4+ ones sat mainly in CM and EM, CD8+ in EMRA.

Amplification by 5'RACE using constant-segment primers produced TCR alpha and TCR beta cDNA libraries that carried sample barcodes and UMIs. Via MiXCR, TCRdb re-called the 5' RACE reads, giving one row per CDR3 protein. The sample holds roughly 200,000 distinct CDR3 sequences, roughly 10% seen once. Germline-derived CDR1 and CDR2 are SGHKS and YYEKEE (reference sequence). The CDR3 has 17 amino acids. V gave up 0 bases and J gave up 8 bases; unmatched junction bases: 7. This clonotype was seen a handful of times. Its specificity is not known. The clonotype originates from a young man who had mild COVID-19 (a few samples of this study predate the infection). Cell type and time point are not known. Sequenced sample: PBMCs or a T cell subset sorted from them (not recorded which). The chain joins TRBV5-5 to TRBJ2-1; 14 nucleotides align to TRBD2. Written as DNA, the CDR3 is TGTGCCAGCAGCTTGGGACTAGCGGGGGGGTTTGAATATGAGCAGTTCTTC. Protein product: CASSLGLAGGFEYEQFF.